This passage covers 18 T cell receptor beta chains from one sample sequenced in a study of vaccination and CD4 T cells after COVID-19 (dated by TCRdb to between 2021 and 2022). Interpreted using the paper, the treatment or condition label stands for: approximately 9-day PBMC culture with coronavirus spike peptide pools or control peptides (ViraFEST assay). Libraries were built with PCR. Sequencing instrument: Illumina iSeq 100. TCR sequencing of DNA from cultured CD4+ T cells used the Oncomine TCR Beta short-read assay at the Johns Hopkins FTIC core. Using fastp trimming at Q25 and MiXCR clonotype assembly, TCRdb reanalyzed the public sequencing data and kept in-frame beta chains. Rows matching on CDR3 protein sequence are summarized as one entry with the most common DNA and genes. This sample is represented by roughly 15,000 distinct CDR3 sequences; less than 55% of them were singletons. The ten largest clones add up to 7.2% of the sample.

Which antigens these TCRs recognize remains unknown. The specimen was CD4+ T cells from blood, cultured in vitro. These receptors were taken from a human donor who had recovered from COVID-19.

The rearrangement joins TRBV6-2 or TRBV6-3 to TRBJ2-5; possible D gene TRBD2, 5 bases. Germline CDR1 and CDR2: MNHEY and SVGEGT. This CDR3 has 16 residues. Trimming removed 2 bases at V and 5 bases at J, with 18 bases between. For the CDR3, the DNA is TGTGCCAGCAGTTACGGAGGTGGTCGGGGTTCCGAGACCCAGTACTTC. Translation gives CASSYGGGRGSETQYF.

In this sample, this clonotype turned up a few times. The J gene is TRBJ1-1, the V gene TRBV12-3 or TRBV12-4; a possible D gene is TRBD1 (6 bases). The CDR3 contains 14 residues. The V gene lost 1 base and the J gene lost 9 bases, with 15 bases spanning the gap. The DNA for the CDR3 is TGTGCCAGCAGTTTAGGGGCAGGGGTGCTTCAAGCTTTCTTT. Amino acid sequence: CASSLGAGVLQAFF.

This clonotype came up a few times. At one end the junction does not follow the germline gene, possibly because of a read error. The chain joins TRBV10-3 to TRBJ1-6, with D perhaps matching TRBD1 (6 bases). Per the germline V gene, CDR1 is ENHRY and CDR2 is SYGVKD. This CDR3 has 16 residues. CDR3 loop: CAISEEGVSSNSPLHF. The CDR3 nucleotides are TGTGCCATCAGTGAGGAGGGGGTCTCCAGTAATTCGCCCCTCCACTTT.

CDR3 region: CASSSISGGLRGGYTF. The CDR3 DNA follows: TGTGCCAGCAGTTCTATTTCTGGGGGGCTCAGAGGTGGCTACACCTTC. The chain couples TRBV27 to TRBJ1-2; a possible D gene is TRBD1 (6 bases). Trimming took off 4 bases at V and 7 bases at J, with 22 bases between the two ends. Germline CDR1 and CDR2: MNHEY and SMNVEV (reference sequence). This CDR3 is built from 16 residues.

This clonotype turned up a few times. This chain connects TRBV5-1 to TRBJ2-5, with 11 bases that match TRBD2. Trimming removed 1 base from V and 5 bases from J; junction bases left unmatched: 4. This CDR3 region has 15 residues. Germline V gives CDR1 SGHRS, CDR2 YFSETQ. CDR3 sequence (DNA): TGCGCCAGCAGCTTGCTAGCGGGAGGATATGAGACCCAGTACTTC. Amino acids: CASSLLAGGYETQYF.

The rearrangement links TRBV6-1 to TRBJ2-4, with D perhaps matching TRBD2 (5 bases). Germline V gene data show CDR1 as MNHNS and CDR2 as SASEGT. Trimming cost V 4 bases and J 5 bases, with 9 bases left between them. This CDR3 region has 13 residues. Written as DNA, the CDR3 is TGTGCCAGCAGTGTCCTGGGAGAAAACATTCAGTACTTC. As protein: CASSVLGENIQYF.

V is TRBV10-3 and J is TRBJ2-2; no clear D gene. V lost 6 bases, J lost 3 bases, and 11 bases lay in between. The germline CDR1 and CDR2 sequences are ENHRY and SYGVKD. The CDR3 is 14 residues long. The CDR3 sequence is CAISPRPDTGELFF. CDR3 in DNA: TGTGCCATCAGCCCTCGGCCTGACACCGGGGAGCTGTTTTTT.

CDR3 amino acids: CSAPDRENYGYTF. DNA of the CDR3: TGCAGTGCTCCGGACAGGGAAAACTATGGCTACACCTTC. The V call is TRBV20-1, the J call TRBJ1-2; 8 positions agree with TRBD1. Germline V gene lookup returns CDR1 DFQATT and CDR2 SNEGSKA (reference sequence). The ends lost 5 bases at V and 2 bases at J; junction bases unmatched: 4. CDR3 size: 13 residues.

This clonotype turned up a few times. This chain connects TRBV30 to TRBJ1-2; a possible D gene is TRBD1 (6 bases). This CDR3 has 12 residues. Looked up from germline, CDR1 is GTSNPN and CDR2 is SVGIG (reference sequence). Trimming took 8 bases from V and 2 from J, leaving 12 bases between them. The DNA for the CDR3 is TGTGCCGTACTGACAGGAAACTATGGCTACACCTTC. This codes for CAVLTGNYGYTF.

The chain combines TRBV7-9 with TRBJ2-7; D is unresolved. V lost 5 bases and J lost 2, with 13 bases in between. The CDR3 has 14 amino acids. Germline CDR1 SEHNR, CDR2 FQNEAQ (reference sequence). The CDR3 DNA is TGTGCCAGCAGCCCCTCGCCCTATGCCTACGAGCAGTACTTC. Protein sequence: CASSPSPYAYEQYF.

The genes are TRBV18 and TRBJ1-1, with TRBD1 matching over 8 bases. Losses at the gene ends were 3 bases for V and 5 bases for J; bases not matched to a gene: 5. The CDR3 covers 14 residues. Germline CDR1 and CDR2: KGHSH and LQKENI. CDR3 nucleotide sequence: TGTGCCAGCTCACCTGACAGGGGTGGTACTGAAGCTTTCTTT. Translation gives CASSPDRGGTEAFF.

This clonotype was counted a few times. V and J are TRBV7-2 and TRBJ2-5; D uncertain. V lost 2 bases to trimming and J lost 1 base, with 8 bases between them. The V gene's germline CDR1 is SGHTA and CDR2 FQGNSA. The CDR3 is made up of 14 amino acids. This CDR3 is CASSLWRLQETQYF. Written as DNA, the CDR3 is TGTGCCAGCAGCTTATGGCGCCTCCAAGAGACCCAGTACTTC.

The chain joins TRBV11-2 to TRBJ2-5, with TRBD1 identical over 8 bases. The germline CDR1 and CDR2 sequences are SGHAT and FQNNGV. V shed 2 bases and J 5 bases; nucleotides not matched to a gene: 7. CDR3 length equals 15 residues. The chain's CDR3 is CASSLQGHRGETQYF. CDR3 sequence (DNA): TGTGCCAGCAGCTTACAGGGGCACAGGGGGGAGACCCAGTACTTC.

This clonotype came up a few times. The gene calls are TRBV30 and TRBJ1-5; D unresolved. CDR3 length equals 13 residues. Trimming cost V 2 bases and J 0 bases, with 5 bases left between them. Germline CDR1 and CDR2: GTSNPN and SVGIG (reference sequence). Written as DNA, the CDR3 is TGTGCCTGGAGTTGGTCTAGCAATCAGCCCCAGCATTTT. Amino acids: CAWSWSSNQPQHF.

This clonotype showed up just a few times. This sequence joins TRBV2 and TRBJ2-7; weak D call: TRBD2 (7 bases). This CDR3 is built from 11 residues. The germline CDR1 and CDR2 sequences are SNHLY and FYNNEI. The V and J ends lost 10 bases and 4 bases respectively, with 11 bases between them. The CDR3 region is CATEGGYEQYF. In DNA form, the CDR3 reads TGTGCCACCGAGGGGGGGTACGAGCAGTACTTC.

The chain couples TRBV28 to TRBJ2-7; perhaps D is TRBD1 or TRBD2 (5 bases each). The germline gives CDR1 MDHEN, CDR2 SYDVKM. The CDR3 has 13 amino acids. V lost 9 bases, J lost 3 bases, and 15 bases lay in between. Written as DNA, the CDR3 is TGTGCCAGTCACGGGACCCAAAGCTACGAGCAGTACTTC. Translation: CASHGTQSYEQYF.

This chain uses TRBV6-1 with TRBJ1-1, with a weak D call TRBD1 (5 bases). The CDR3 has 15 amino acids. Trimming took off 7 bases at V and 1 base at J, with 16 bases between the two ends. Germline CDR1 reads MNHNS; CDR2 reads SASEGT. In nucleotides, the CDR3 is TGTGCCAGCACTACGAGACAGTTCCAGAACACTGAAGCTTTCTTT. This translates into CASTTRQFQNTEAFF.

This chain connects TRBV20-1 to TRBJ1-1, with no clear D. Germline values: CDR1 DFQATT, CDR2 SNEGSKA (reference sequence). The CDR3 consists of 10 residues. The V gene lost 7 bases and the J gene lost 3 bases, with 6 bases spanning the gap. CDR3 amino acids: CSVRDTEAFF. CDR3 DNA sequence: TGCAGTGTTCGGGACACTGAAGCTTTCTTT.